Below are 21 T cell receptor beta chains sequenced from a single sample in a study of blood T cell repertoires in COVID-19. TCRdb's table, derived via immunoSEQ multiplex PCR, lists solely in-frame clones and lacks some. This table has about 180,000 clones, 86% appearing once. Sequenced sample: PBMCs or T cells enriched from blood (not recorded which). The receptors originated from a woman aged 25 to 39 who had recovered from COVID-19.

The chain combines TRBV7-8 with TRBJ2-1, with TRBD2 matching 11 bases. Germline V gene sequence: CDR1 SGHVS, CDR2 FQNEAQ. The CDR3 is 16 amino acids. The V and J ends lost 4 bases and 6 bases, in that order; junction bases with no gene match: 8. As DNA, the CDR3 is TGTGCCAGCAGCTCCACGGTAGCGGGAGGGCCCAATGAGCAGTTCTTC. The encoded protein is CASSSTVAGGPNEQFF.

The CDR3: CASSLQENYGYTF. CDR3 sequence (DNA): TGTGCCAGCAGTTTACAGGAAAACTATGGCTACACCTTC. V gene TRBV6-2 or TRBV6-3 combines with J gene TRBJ1-2; tentative D call: TRBD1 (5 bases). The length of the CDR3 is 13 residues. From germline, CDR1 is MNHEY and CDR2 SVGEGT. Trimming took off 4 bases at V and 2 bases at J, with 8 bases between the two ends.

The genes are TRBV15 and TRBJ1-1; TRBD1 is a possible D gene (6 bases). V was trimmed by 1 base and J by 3 bases, leaving 15 bases between them. The CDR3 has 16 residues. Germline V gene data show CDR1 as LNHNV and CDR2 as YYDKDF (reference sequence). In nucleotides, the CDR3 is TGTGCCACCAGCAGAGTTTGGGATTACAGGGACACTGAAGCTTTCTTT. It yields the protein CATSRVWDYRDTEAFF.

The chain couples TRBV5-8 to TRBJ1-2; weak D call: TRBD1 (5 bases). Per the germline V gene, CDR1 is SGHTS and CDR2 is YDEGEE. Trimming removed 4 bases at V and 4 bases at J, with 11 bases between. The CDR3 covers 13 residues. As DNA, the CDR3 is TGTGCCAGCAGCGTGACAGTACGCTATGGCTACACCTTC. As protein: CASSVTVRYGYTF.

The CDR3 here is CATSDLTAGAYLGNTGELFF. The CDR3 nucleotides read TGTGCCACCAGTGATTTAACGGCAGGGGCTTATCTGGGAAACACCGGGGAGCTGTTTTTT. V usage is TRBV24-1 and J usage is TRBJ2-2, with TRBD1 as a possible D gene (6 bases). The CDR3 has 20 residues. Germline assignment: CDR1 KGHDR and CDR2 SFDVKD. Between the trimmed V and J ends, which lost 1 base and 2 bases, there was a span of 22 bases.

The gene calls are TRBV7-9 and TRBJ2-7; D might be TRBD1 (5 bases). V lost 5 bases and J 3 bases, leaving 14 bases between the germline ends. Germline assignment: CDR1 SEHNR and CDR2 FQNEAQ (reference sequence). The length of the CDR3 is 14 residues. This CDR3 is CASSAYDRGYEQYF. The CDR3 DNA sequence: TGTGCCAGCAGCGCTTACGACAGAGGCTACGAGCAGTACTTC.

The V call is TRBV24-1, the J call TRBJ2-5; TRBD2 is a possible D gene (5 bases). Per germline, CDR1 KGHDR and CDR2 SFDVKD. Trimming cost V 5 bases and J 4 bases, with 10 bases left between them. There are 13 residues in the CDR3. The CDR3 here is CATSGGAAETQYF. Written as DNA, the CDR3 is TGTGCCACCAGTGGGGGAGCCGCAGAGACCCAGTACTTC.

The rearrangement uses TRBV28 and TRBJ1-1; the D gene is possibly TRBD1 (6 bases). V was clipped by 8 bases and J by 2 bases, with 15 bases between them. CDR3 length: 14 residues. Germline V gene sequence: CDR1 MDHEN, CDR2 SYDVKM. The CDR3 sequence is CASDSPGQNTEAFF. The CDR3 DNA sequence: TGTGCCAGCGATTCACCGGGACAAAACACTGAAGCTTTCTTT.

The chain has TRBV2 and TRBJ2-2; 8 bases line up with TRBD2. Trimming at V came to 5 bases and at J to 7 bases, leaving 6 bases not matched to a gene. The CDR3 has 14 amino acids. CDR1 is SNHLY and CDR2 is FYNNEI in the germline V gene. This CDR3 is CASSLERGSGELFF. The CDR3 coding sequence is TGTGCCAGCAGTCTTGAGCGGGGGAGCGGGGAGCTGTTTTTT.

The chain couples TRBV5-6 to TRBJ2-7; D ambiguous. Germline CDR1 SGHDT, CDR2 YYEEEE. The V gene lost 6 bases and the J gene lost 3 bases, with 16 bases spanning the gap. The CDR3 spans 14 residues. For the CDR3, the DNA is TGTGCCAGCACCACCCTCGGTCTTGACTACGAGCAGTACTTC. Protein: CASTTLGLDYEQYF.

The gene calls are TRBV6-5 and TRBJ2-7, with 10 nucleotides matching TRBD1. The V segment lost 0 bases and the J segment 7 bases; nucleotides outside the gene matches: 9. The CDR3 spans 16 residues. CDR1 and CDR2 from the germline V gene are MNHEY and SVGAGI. This chain's CDR3 is CASSYSMRQGAGEQYF. CDR3 nucleotides: TGTGCCAGCAGTTACTCGATGAGACAGGGGGCTGGTGAGCAGTACTTC.

The chain joins TRBV27 to TRBJ2-7; 10 nucleotides agree with TRBD1. Germline values: CDR1 MNHEY, CDR2 SMNVEV (reference sequence). This CDR3 comprises 16 residues. With 5 bases clipped from V and 0 bases from J, the junction kept 7 bases outside the gene matches. The CDR3 DNA follows: TGTGCCAGCAGTCCCCCCGGGACAGGGGACTCCTACGAGCAGTACTTC. Protein sequence: CASSPPGTGDSYEQYF.

The CDR3 DNA reads TGCGCCAGCAGCGACTCCCGGGGGGGCACAGATACGCAGTATTTT. Encoded protein: CASSDSRGGTDTQYF. The chain is built from TRBV5-1 and TRBJ2-3; the match to TRBD2 covers 7 bases. The CDR3 length is 15 residues. Germline values: CDR1 SGHRS, CDR2 YFSETQ. J was trimmed by 1 base and V by 4 bases; bases with no gene match: 6.

V is TRBV5-1 and J is TRBJ2-7, with 7 bases lining up with TRBD1. Germline V gene data show CDR1 as SGHRS and CDR2 as YFSETQ. J was trimmed by 2 bases and V by 0 bases; bases with no gene match: 5. CDR3 length: 15 residues. The CDR3 bases are TGCGCCAGCAGCTTGGGACAGGGTAGAACCTACGAGCAGTACTTC. Residues: CASSLGQGRTYEQYF.

This clone was observed a few times. The V gene is TRBV7-8, the J gene TRBJ2-7; 8 bases are a match to TRBD1. Germline V gene sequence: CDR1 SGHVS, CDR2 FQNEAQ. With 5 bases clipped from V and 5 bases from J, the junction kept 8 bases outside the gene matches. The CDR3 length is 14 residues. The CDR3 DNA reads TGTGCCAGCAGCCGAGGACAGGGTACGAACGAGCAGTACTTC. This codes for CASSRGQGTNEQYF.

This chain connects TRBV29-1 to TRBJ2-7, with 10 bases lining up with TRBD2. Trimming took 6 bases from V and 1 from J; bases not matched to a gene: 3. CDR1 is SQVTM and CDR2 is ANQGSEA in the germline V gene. This CDR3 region has 13 residues. The CDR3 reads CSVASGSSYEQYF. Written as DNA, the CDR3 is TGCAGCGTCGCTAGCGGGAGTTCCTACGAGCAGTACTTC.

The gene calls are TRBV6-4 and TRBJ2-3, with 10 bases aligning to TRBD2. Germline lookup yields CDR1 MRHNA and CDR2 SNTAGT. The ends lost 5 bases at V and 7 bases at J; junction bases unmatched: 6. The CDR3 length is 14 residues. In nucleotides, the CDR3 is TGTGCCAGCAGTAGGACTAGCGGTTACTATACGCAGTATTTT. Translated, it gives CASSRTSGYYTQYF.

The chain uses TRBV19 and TRBJ2-5; perhaps TRBD1 as D (6 bases). The V gene lost 7 bases and the J gene lost 3 bases, with 18 bases spanning the gap. The germline gives CDR1 LNHDA, CDR2 SQIVND (reference sequence). CDR3 length equals 15 residues. The chain's CDR3 is CASTAPASGEETQYF. The CDR3 DNA reads TGTGCCAGTACCGCCCCCGCGTCAGGGGAAGAGACCCAGTACTTC.

This chain uses TRBV5-1 with TRBJ1-6, with a possible D match to TRBD1 (5 bases). The CDR3 consists of 17 residues. Germline-derived CDR1 and CDR2 are SGHRS and YFSETQ. V dropped 1 base and J dropped 2 bases, with 13 bases sitting between them. DNA of the CDR3: TGCGCCAGCAGCTTGTTGGGCGGGGGAACCTATAATTCACCCCTCCACTTT. This codes for CASSLLGGGTYNSPLHF. The whole variable domain, filled in from reference TRBV5-1 and TRBJ1-6, reads KAGVTQTPRYLIKTRGQQVTLSCSPISGHRSVSWYQQTPGQGLQFLFEYFSETQRNKGNFPGRFSGRQFSNSRSEMNVSTLELGDSALYLCASSLLGGGTYNSPLHFGNGTRLTVT.

This clone was found once. The chain uses TRBV5-6 and TRBJ2-7; D is perhaps TRBD2 (6 bases). V gave up 2 bases and J gave up 5 bases, with 11 bases separating them. From germline, CDR1 is SGHDT and CDR2 YYEEEE. CDR3 length equals 13 residues. CDR3 DNA: TGTGCCAGCAGCTTTGGGGGGACCCACGAGCAGTACTTC. Translating gives CASSFGGTHEQYF.

The rearrangement uses TRBV6-1 and TRBJ2-5, with no clear D. The CDR3 runs 11 residues. The ends were cut back, 5 bases at V and 5 bases at J, with 6 bases in the middle. Germline V lookup: CDR1 MNHNS, CDR2 SASEGT. DNA for the CDR3: TGTGCCAGCAGTTCCCAGGAGACCCAGTACTTC. Its protein is CASSSQETQYF.